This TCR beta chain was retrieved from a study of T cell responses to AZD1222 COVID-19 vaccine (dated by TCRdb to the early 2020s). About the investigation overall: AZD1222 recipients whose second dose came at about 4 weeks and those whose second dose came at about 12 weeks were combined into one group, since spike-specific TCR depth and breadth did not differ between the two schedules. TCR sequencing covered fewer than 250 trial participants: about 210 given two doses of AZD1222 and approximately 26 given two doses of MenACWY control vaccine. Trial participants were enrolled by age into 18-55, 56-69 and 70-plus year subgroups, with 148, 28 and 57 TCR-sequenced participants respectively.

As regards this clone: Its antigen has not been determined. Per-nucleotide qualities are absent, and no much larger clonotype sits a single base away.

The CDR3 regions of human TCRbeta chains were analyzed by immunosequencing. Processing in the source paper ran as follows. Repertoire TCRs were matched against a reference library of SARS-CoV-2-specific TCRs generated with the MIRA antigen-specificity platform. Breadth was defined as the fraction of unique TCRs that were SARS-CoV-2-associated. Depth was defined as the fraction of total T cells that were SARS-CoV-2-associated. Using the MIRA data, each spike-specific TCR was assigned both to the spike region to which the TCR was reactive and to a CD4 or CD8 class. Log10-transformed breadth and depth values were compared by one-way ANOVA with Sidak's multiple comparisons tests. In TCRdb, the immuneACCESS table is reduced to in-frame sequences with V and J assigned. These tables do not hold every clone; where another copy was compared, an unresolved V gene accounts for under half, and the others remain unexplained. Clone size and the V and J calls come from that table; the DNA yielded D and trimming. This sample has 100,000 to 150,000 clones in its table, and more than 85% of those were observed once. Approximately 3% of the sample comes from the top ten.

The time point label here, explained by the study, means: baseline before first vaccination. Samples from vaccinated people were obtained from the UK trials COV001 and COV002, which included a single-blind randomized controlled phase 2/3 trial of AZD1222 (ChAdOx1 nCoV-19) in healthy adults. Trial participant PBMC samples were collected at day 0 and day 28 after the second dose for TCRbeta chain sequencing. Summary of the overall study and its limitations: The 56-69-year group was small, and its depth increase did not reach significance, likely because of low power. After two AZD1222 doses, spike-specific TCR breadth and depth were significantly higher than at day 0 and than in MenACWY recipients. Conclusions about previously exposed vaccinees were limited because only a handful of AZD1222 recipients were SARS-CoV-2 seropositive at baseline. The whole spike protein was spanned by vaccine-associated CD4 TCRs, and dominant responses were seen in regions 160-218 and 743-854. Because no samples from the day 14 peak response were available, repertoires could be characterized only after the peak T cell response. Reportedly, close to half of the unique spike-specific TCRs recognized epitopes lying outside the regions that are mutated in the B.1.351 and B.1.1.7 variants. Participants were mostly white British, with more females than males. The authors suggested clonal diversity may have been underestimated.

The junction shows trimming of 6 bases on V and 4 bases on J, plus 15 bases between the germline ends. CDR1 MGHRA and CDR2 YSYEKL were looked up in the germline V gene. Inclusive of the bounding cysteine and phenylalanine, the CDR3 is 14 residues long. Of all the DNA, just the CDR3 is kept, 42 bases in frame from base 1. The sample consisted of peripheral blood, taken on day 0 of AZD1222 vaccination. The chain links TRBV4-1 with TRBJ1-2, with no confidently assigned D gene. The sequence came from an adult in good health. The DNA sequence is TGCGCCAGCAGGCCTTTTGGGCAGCCCTATGGCTACACCTTC. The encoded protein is CASRPFGQPYGYTF.